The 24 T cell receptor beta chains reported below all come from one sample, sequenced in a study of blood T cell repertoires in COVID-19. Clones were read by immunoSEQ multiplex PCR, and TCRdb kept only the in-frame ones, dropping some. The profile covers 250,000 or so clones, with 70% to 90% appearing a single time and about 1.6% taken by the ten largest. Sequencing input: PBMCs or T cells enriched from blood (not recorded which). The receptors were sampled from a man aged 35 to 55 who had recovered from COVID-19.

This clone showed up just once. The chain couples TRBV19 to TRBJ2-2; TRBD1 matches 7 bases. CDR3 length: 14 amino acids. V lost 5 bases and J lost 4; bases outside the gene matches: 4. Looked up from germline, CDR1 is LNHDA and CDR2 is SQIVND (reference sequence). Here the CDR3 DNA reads TGTGCCAGTAGTCCCCGGACAGGCACCGGGGAGCTGTTTTTT. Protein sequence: CASSPRTGTGELFF. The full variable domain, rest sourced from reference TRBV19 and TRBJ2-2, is DGGITQSPKYLFRKEGQNVTLSCEQNLNHDAMYWYRQDPGQGLRLIYYSQIVNDFQKGDIAEGYSVSREKKESFPLTVTSAQKNPTAFYLCASSPRTGTGELFFGEGSRLTVL.

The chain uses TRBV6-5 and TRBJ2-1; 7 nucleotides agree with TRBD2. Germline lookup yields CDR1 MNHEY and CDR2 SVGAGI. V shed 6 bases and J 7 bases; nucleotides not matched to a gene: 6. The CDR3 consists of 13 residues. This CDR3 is CASRAGVWNEQFF. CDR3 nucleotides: TGTGCCAGCAGGGCGGGAGTTTGGAATGAGCAGTTCTTC.

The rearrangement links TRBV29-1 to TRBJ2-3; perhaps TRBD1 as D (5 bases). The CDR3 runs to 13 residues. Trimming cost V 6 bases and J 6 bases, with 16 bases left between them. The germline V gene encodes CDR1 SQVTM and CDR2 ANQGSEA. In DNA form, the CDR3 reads TGCAGCGTCGCGACAGTCCCTAGGGATACGCAGTATTTT. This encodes CSVATVPRDTQYF.

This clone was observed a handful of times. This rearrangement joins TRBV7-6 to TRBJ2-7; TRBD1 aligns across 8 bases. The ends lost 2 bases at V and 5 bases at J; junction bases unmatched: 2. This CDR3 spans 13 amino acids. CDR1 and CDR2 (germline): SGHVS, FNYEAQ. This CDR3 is CASSLWTGNEQYF. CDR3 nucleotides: TGTGCCAGCAGCTTATGGACAGGGAACGAGCAGTACTTC.

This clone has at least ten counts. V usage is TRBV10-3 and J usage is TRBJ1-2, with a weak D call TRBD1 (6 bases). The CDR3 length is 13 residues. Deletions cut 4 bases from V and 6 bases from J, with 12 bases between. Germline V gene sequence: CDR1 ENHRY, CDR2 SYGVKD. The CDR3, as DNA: TGTGCCATCAGTGGAGGGGCAGGGGATGGCTACACCTTC. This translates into CAISGGAGDGYTF.

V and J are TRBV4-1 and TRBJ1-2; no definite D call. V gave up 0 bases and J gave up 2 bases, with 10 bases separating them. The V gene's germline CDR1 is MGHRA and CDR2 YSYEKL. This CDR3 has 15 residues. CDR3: CASSQDSGTNYGYTF. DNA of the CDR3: TGCGCCAGCAGCCAAGATTCGGGAACCAACTATGGCTACACCTTC.

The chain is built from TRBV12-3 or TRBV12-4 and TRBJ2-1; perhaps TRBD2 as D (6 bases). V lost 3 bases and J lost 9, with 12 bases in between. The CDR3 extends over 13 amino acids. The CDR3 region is CASSFPGTSEQFF. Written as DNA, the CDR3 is TGTGCCAGCAGTTTCCCCGGGACTTCTGAGCAGTTCTTC.

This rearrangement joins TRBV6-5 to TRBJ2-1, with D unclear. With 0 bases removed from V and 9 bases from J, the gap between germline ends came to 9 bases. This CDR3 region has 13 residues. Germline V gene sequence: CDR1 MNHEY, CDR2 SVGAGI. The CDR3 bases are TGTGCCAGCAGTTACTCGAGCTTAAGTGAGCAGTTCTTC. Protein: CASSYSSLSEQFF.

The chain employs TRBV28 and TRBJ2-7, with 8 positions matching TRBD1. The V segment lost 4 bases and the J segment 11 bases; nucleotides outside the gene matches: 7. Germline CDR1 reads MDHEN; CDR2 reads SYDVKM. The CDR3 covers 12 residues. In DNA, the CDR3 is TGTGCCAGCAGTTCGGGACAGGCGAACGAGTACTTC. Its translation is CASSSGQANEYF.

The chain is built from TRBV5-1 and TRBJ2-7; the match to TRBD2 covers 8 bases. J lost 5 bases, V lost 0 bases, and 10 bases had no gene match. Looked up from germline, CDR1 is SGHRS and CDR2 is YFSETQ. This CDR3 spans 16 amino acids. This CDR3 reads CASSLARIAGRNEQYF. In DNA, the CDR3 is TGCGCCAGCAGCTTGGCCCGAATAGCGGGACGGAACGAGCAGTACTTC.

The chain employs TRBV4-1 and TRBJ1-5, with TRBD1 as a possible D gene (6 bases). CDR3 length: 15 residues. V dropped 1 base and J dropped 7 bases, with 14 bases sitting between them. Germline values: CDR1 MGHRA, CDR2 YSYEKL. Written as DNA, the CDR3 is TGCGCCAGCAGCCAAGTACCAGGGGTGAAGCAGCCCCAGCATTTT. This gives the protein CASSQVPGVKQPQHF.

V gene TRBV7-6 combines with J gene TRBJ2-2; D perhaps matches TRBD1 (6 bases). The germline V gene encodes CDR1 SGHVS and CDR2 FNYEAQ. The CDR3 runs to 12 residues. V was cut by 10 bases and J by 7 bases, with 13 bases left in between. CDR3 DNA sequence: TGTGCCACCGGGCAGGGGTACGGGGAGCTGTTTTTT. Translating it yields CATGQGYGELFF.

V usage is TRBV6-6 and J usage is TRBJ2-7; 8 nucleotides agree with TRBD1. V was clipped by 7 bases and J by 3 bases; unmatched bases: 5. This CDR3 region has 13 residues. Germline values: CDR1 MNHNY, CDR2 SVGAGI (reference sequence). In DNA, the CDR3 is TGTGCCAGCAACCCGACAGGGGTCTACGAGCAGTACTTC. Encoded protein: CASNPTGVYEQYF.

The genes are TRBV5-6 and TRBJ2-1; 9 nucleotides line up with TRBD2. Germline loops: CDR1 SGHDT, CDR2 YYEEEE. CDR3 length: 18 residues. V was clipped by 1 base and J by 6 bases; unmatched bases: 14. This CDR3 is CASSLISSLAGWSNEQFF. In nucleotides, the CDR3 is TGTGCCAGCAGCTTGATATCTTCCCTAGCGGGATGGAGCAATGAGCAGTTCTTC.

The CDR3 protein is CASSREQGGSGSPNEQFF. The CDR3 nucleotides read TGCGCCAGCAGCAGAGAGCAGGGCGGTAGCGGGAGCCCCAATGAGCAGTTCTTC. V and J are TRBV5-1 and TRBJ2-1; TRBD2 aligns across 9 bases. V shed 4 bases, J shed 6 bases, and the junction held 17 bases outside the gene matches. Germline CDR1 is SGHRS and CDR2 is YFSETQ. The CDR3 is 18 residues long.

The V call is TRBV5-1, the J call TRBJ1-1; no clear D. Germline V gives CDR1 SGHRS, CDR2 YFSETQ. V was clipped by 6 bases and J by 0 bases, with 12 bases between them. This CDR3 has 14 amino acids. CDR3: CASTSPGMNTEAFF. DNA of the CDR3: TGCGCCAGCACCTCCCCGGGTATGAACACTGAAGCTTTCTTT.

The CDR3 loop reads CASSLSGLLPQHF. The CDR3 coding sequence is TGTGCCAGCAGTTTGTCAGGCCTATTGCCCCAGCATTTT. The V gene is TRBV27, the J gene TRBJ1-5, with D unclear. V lost 3 bases and J 9 bases, leaving 12 bases between the germline ends. Germline values: CDR1 MNHEY, CDR2 SMNVEV (reference sequence). This CDR3 contains 13 residues.

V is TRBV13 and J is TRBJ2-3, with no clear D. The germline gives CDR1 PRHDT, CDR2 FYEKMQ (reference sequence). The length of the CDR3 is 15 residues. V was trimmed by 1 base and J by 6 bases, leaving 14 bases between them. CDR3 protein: CASSLVLAPQDTQYF. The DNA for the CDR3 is TGTGCCAGCAGCTTAGTATTAGCCCCTCAGGATACGCAGTATTTT.

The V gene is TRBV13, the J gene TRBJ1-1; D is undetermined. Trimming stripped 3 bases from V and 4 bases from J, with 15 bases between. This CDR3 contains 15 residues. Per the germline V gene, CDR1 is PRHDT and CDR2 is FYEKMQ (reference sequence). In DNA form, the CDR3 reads TGTGCCAGCAGCTTCGGACTGCGATCTGCCACTGAAGCTTTCTTT. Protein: CASSFGLRSATEAFF.

The CDR3 region has the DNA TGTGCCAGCAGCCCCCCGATTGACTATCAAGAGACCCAGTACTTC. Translated, it gives CASSPPIDYQETQYF. This rearrangement joins TRBV7-7 to TRBJ2-5, with D possibly matching TRBD2 (5 bases). V lost 5 bases to trimming and J lost 2 bases, with 15 bases between them. The CDR3 spans 15 residues. Germline assignment: CDR1 SSHAT and CDR2 FNYEAQ (reference sequence).

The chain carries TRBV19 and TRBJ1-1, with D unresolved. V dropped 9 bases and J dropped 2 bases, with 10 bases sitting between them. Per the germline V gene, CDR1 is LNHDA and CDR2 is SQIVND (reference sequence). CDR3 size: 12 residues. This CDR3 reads CASAWPNTEAFF. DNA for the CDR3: TGTGCCAGCGCTTGGCCTAACACTGAAGCTTTCTTT.

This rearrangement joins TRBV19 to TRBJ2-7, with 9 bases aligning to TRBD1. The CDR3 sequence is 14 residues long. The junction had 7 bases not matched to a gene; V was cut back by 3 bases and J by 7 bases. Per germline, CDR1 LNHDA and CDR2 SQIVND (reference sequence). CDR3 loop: CASSMGTGSVEQYF. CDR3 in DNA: TGTGCCAGTAGTATGGGGACAGGGAGTGTAGAGCAGTACTTC.

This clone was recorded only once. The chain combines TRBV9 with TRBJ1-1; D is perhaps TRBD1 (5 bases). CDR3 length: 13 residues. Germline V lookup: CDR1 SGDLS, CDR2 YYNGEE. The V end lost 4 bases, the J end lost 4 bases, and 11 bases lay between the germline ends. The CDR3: CASSSRGFTEAFF. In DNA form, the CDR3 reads TGTGCCAGCAGCTCTAGGGGATTCACTGAAGCTTTCTTT. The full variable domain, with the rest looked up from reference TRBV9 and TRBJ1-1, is DSGVTQTPKHLITATGQRVTLRCSPRSGDLSVYWYQQSLDQGLQFLIQYYNGEERAKGNILERFSAQQFPDLHSELNLSSLELGDSALYFCASSSRGFTEAFFGQGTRLTVV.

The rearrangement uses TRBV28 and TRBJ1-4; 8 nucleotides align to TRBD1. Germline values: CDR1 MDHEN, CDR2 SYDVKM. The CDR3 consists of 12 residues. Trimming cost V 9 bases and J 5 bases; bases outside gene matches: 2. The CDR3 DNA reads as TGTGCCAGTACAGGGGGAAATGAAAAACTGTTTTTT. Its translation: CASTGGNEKLFF.